This TCR beta chain was sequenced for a study of T cell responses to AZD1222 COVID-19 vaccine. Study in general: Some second doses came at about 4 weeks and others at about 12 weeks; these were pooled. The study, taken as a whole, reports: Baseline antibody screening turned up just six seropositive AZD1222 recipients. Two AZD1222 administrations were followed by greater Spike-specific TCR breadth and depth. Donors, mostly white British, included more females; clonal diversity was possibly underestimated.

Points on this clone: The antigen remains unidentified.

Sequencing used immunoSEQ multiplex PCR; TCRdb keeps in-frame clones, though not all of them. Among tens of thousands of clones listed, around 90% were seen once. The sample was peripheral blood, taken on day 0 of AZD1222 vaccination. The sequence derives from an adult in good health.

The CDR3 sequence is CASSEGQRNTEAFF. In DNA form, the CDR3 reads TGTGCCAGCAGTGAGGGACAACGGAACACTGAAGCTTTCTTT. The chain uses TRBV6-1 and TRBJ1-1; perhaps TRBD1 as D (6 bases). Germline CDR1 and CDR2: MNHNS and SASEGT. The CDR3 covers 14 residues. The V and J ends lost 3 bases and 1 base respectively, with 9 bases between them.